These 8 T cell receptor beta chains came from one sample sequenced in a study of cytomegalovirus exposure and HLA in healthy donors. Use of 60 Vbeta and 13 Jbeta primers characterized the PCR. Profiled with immunoSEQ multiplex PCR; TCRdb holds only in-frame clones, not every one. The table has around 220,000 clones, about 74% seen once. The material sequenced was PBMCs. These receptors were taken from a man aged 35 to 55 in good health and CMV-seronegative.

This rearrangement joins TRBV6-1 to TRBJ1-3; D ambiguous. Germline lookup yields CDR1 MNHNS and CDR2 SASEGT. Trimming shortened V by 7 bases and J by 0 bases, and 7 bases separated the two germline ends. The CDR3 runs 13 residues. The CDR3 loop reads CASNPGSGNTIYF. DNA for the CDR3: TGTGCCAGCAACCCAGGCTCTGGAAACACCATATATTTT.

The chain is built from TRBV6-1 and TRBJ1-5; D is possibly TRBD1 (5 bases). Germline values: CDR1 MNHNS, CDR2 SASEGT. V was shortened by 7 bases and J by 0 bases, with 13 bases between the two germline ends. The length of the CDR3 is 15 residues. The CDR3 spells CASISAGNSNQPQHF. The DNA of the CDR3 is TGTGCCAGCATTTCGGCAGGGAATAGCAATCAGCCCCAGCATTTT.

This chain joins TRBV5-1 and TRBJ1-1; D gene uncertain. Per the germline V gene, CDR1 is SGHRS and CDR2 is YFSETQ. V lost 0 bases and J 1 base, leaving 10 bases between the germline ends. CDR3 length: 15 amino acids. CDR3 DNA sequence: TGCGCCAGCAGCTTGGTTGCAGGAACGAACACTGAAGCTTTCTTT. Protein sequence: CASSLVAGTNTEAFF.

The V and J genes are TRBV19 and TRBJ2-1; the match to TRBD2 covers 11 bases. V lost 4 bases, J lost 10 bases, and 9 bases stayed unmatched. CDR1 is LNHDA, CDR2 SQIVND, per germline (reference sequence). CDR3 length equals 15 residues. The CDR3 region is CASSRVAGGDWEQFF. CDR3 in DNA: TGTGCCAGTAGTAGGGTAGCGGGGGGGGATTGGGAGCAGTTCTTC.

This rearrangement joins TRBV15 to TRBJ2-7, with 10 bases matching TRBD2. Germline V gives CDR1 LNHNV, CDR2 YYDKDF (reference sequence). This CDR3 is 15 amino acids long. The ends lost 1 base at V and 7 bases at J; junction bases unmatched: 7. CDR3 in amino acids: CATSRGLAGATEQYF. CDR3 DNA sequence: TGTGCCACCAGCAGAGGGCTAGCGGGAGCTACAGAGCAGTACTTC. The variable domain in full, with the rest retrieved from reference TRBV15 and TRBJ2-7, is DAMVIQNPRYQVTQFGKPVTLSCSQTLNHNVMYWYQQKSSQAPKLLFHYYDKDFNNEADTPDNFQSRRPNTSFCFLDIRSPGLGDTAMYLCATSRGLAGATEQYFGPGTRLTVT.

V and J are TRBV7-3 and TRBJ1-1; D ambiguous. The V end was cut by 4 bases, the J end by 0 bases, with 6 bases between. CDR1 SGHTA and CDR2 FQGTGA come from the germline V gene. The CDR3 spans 13 residues. In nucleotides, the CDR3 is TGTGCCAGCAGCTCCTCGGTGAACACTGAAGCTTTCTTT. Protein product: CASSSSVNTEAFF. Full variable domain (missing parts from reference TRBV7-3 and TRBJ1-1): GAGVSQTPSNKVTEKGKYVELRCDPISGHTALYWYRQSLGQGPEFLIYFQGTGAADDSGLPNDRFFAVRPEGSVSTLKIQRTERGDSAVYLCASSSSVNTEAFFGQGTRLTVV.

The chain couples TRBV9 to TRBJ2-6; perhaps TRBD1 as D (5 bases). The CDR3 loop spans 18 amino acids. Trimming cost V 1 base and J 2 bases, with 16 bases left between them. The germline CDR1 and CDR2 sequences are SGDLS and YYNGEE. The CDR3 coding sequence is TGTGCCAGCAGCGTACAGTCAGGGTACATTGCTGGGGCCAACGTCCTGACTTTC. This translates into CASSVQSGYIAGANVLTF.

The chain links TRBV18 to TRBJ2-1; maybe TRBD1 (5 bases). Trimming shortened V by 6 bases and J by 9 bases, and 12 bases separated the two germline ends. CDR1 is KGHSH, CDR2 LQKENI, per germline. This CDR3 spans 12 amino acids. The CDR3 here is CASSSDRGEQFF. The CDR3 DNA reads TGTGCCAGCTCTTCAGATAGGGGTGAGCAGTTCTTC.